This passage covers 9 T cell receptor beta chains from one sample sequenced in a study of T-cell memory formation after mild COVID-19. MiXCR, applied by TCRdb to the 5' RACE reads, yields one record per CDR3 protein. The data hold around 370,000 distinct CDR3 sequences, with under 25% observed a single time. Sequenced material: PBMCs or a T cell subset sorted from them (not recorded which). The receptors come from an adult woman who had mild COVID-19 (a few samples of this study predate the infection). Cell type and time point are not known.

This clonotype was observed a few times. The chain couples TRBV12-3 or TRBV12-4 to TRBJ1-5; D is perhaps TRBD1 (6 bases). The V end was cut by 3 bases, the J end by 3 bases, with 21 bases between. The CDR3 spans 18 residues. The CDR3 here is CASSLFPPWTAVNQPQHF. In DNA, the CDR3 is TGTGCCAGCAGTTTGTTTCCCCCCTGGACAGCCGTCAATCAGCCCCAGCATTTT.

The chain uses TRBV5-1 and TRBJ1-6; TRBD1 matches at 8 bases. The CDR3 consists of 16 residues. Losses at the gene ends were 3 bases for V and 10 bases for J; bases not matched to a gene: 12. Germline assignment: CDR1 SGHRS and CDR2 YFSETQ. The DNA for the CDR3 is TGCGCCAGCAGCTCATCCGGGACAGGCGTCGGATCACCCCTCCACTTT. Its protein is CASSSSGTGVGSPLHF.

CDR3 in DNA: TGCGCCAGCAGCAAGACAGGCCTTTTCACAGATACGCAGTATTTT. As protein: CASSKTGLFTDTQYF. The chain joins TRBV5-1 to TRBJ2-3; perhaps TRBD1 as D (6 bases). The germline V gene encodes CDR1 SGHRS and CDR2 YFSETQ. CDR3 size: 15 residues. The ends were cut back, 4 bases at V and 2 bases at J, with 14 bases in the middle.

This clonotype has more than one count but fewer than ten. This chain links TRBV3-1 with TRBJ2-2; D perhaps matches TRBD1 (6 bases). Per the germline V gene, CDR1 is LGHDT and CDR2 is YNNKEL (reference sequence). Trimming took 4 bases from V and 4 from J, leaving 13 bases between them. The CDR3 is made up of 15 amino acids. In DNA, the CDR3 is TGTGCCAGCAGCCCAACAGGGCCTAGCACCGGGGAGCTGTTTTTT. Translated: CASSPTGPSTGELFF. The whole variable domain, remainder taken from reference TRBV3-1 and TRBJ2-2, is DTAVSQTPKYLVTQMGNDKSIKCEQNLGHDTMYWYKQDSKKFLKIMFSYNNKELIINETVPNRFSPKSPDKAHLNLHINSLELGDSAVYFCASSPTGPSTGELFFGEGSRLTVL.

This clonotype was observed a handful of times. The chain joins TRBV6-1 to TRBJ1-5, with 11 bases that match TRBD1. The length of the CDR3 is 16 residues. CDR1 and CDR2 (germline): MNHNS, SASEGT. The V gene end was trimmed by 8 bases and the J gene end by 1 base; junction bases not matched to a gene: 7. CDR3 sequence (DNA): TGTGCCAGCGGGACAGGGGGAAGCAGGAGCAATCAGCCCCAGCATTTT. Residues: CASGTGGSRSNQPQHF.

CDR3 nucleotides: TGCAGCGTTAGGGGGTCAGCCCCAGATACGCAGTATTTT. It codes for CSVRGSAPDTQYF. The J gene is TRBJ2-3, the V gene TRBV29-1; D might be TRBD1 (6 bases). Trimming removed 5 bases from V and 4 bases from J, with 13 bases in between. CDR1 is SQVTM, CDR2 ANQGSEA, per germline. CDR3 size: 13 residues.

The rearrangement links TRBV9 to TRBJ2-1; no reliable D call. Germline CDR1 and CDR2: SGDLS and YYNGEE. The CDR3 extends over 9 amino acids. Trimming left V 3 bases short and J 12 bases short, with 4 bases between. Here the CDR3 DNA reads TGTGCCAGCAGCGATAGGCAGTTCTTC. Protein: CASSDRQFF.

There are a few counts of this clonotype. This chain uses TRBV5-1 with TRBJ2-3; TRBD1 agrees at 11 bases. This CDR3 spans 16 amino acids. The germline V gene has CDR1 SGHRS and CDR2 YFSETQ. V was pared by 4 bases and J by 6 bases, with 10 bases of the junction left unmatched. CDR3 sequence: CASSPGTGGESDTQYF. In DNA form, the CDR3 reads TGCGCCAGCAGCCCAGGGACAGGGGGTGAGTCGGATACGCAGTATTTT.

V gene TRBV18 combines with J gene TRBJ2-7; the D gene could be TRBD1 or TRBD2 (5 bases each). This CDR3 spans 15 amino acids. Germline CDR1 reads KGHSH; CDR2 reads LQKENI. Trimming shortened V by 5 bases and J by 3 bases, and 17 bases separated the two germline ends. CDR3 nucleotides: TGTGCCAGCTCATCCTCCGGGACGGACTTCTACGAGCAGTACTTC. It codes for CASSSSGTDFYEQYF. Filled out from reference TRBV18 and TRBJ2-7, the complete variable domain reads NAGVMQNPRHLVRRRGQEARLRCSPMKGHSHVYWYRQLPEEGLKFMVYLQKENIIDESGMPKERFSAEFPKEGPSILRIQQVVRGDSAAYFCASSSSGTDFYEQYFGPGTRLTVT.